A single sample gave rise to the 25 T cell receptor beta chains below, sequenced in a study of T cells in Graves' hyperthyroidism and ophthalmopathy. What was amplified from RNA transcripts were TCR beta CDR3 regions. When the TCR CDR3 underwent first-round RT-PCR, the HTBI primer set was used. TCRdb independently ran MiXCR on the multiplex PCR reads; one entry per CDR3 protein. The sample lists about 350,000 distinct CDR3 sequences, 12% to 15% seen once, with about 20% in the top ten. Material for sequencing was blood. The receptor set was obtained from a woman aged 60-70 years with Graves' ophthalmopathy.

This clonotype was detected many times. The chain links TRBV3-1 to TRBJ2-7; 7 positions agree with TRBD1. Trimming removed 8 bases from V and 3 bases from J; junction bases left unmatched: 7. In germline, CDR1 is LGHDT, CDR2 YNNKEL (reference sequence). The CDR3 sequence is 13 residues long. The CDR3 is CASGDREGYEQYF. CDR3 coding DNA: TGTGCCAGCGGTGACAGGGAAGGCTACGAGCAGTACTTC.

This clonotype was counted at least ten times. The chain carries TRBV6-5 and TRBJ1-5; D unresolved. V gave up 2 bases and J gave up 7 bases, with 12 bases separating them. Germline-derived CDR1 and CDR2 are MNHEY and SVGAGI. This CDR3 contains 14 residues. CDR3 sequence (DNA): TGTGCCAGCAGTTACAAGGATTCTACACAGCCCCAGCATTTT. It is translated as CASSYKDSTQPQHF.

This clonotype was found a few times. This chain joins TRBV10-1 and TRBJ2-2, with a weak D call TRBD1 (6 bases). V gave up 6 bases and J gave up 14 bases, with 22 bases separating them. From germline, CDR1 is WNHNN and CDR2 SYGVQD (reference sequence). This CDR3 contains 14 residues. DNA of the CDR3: TGCGCCAGCAGCTCAACGGGACAACCGGGGAGACTGTTTTTT. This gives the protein CASSSTGQPGRLFF.

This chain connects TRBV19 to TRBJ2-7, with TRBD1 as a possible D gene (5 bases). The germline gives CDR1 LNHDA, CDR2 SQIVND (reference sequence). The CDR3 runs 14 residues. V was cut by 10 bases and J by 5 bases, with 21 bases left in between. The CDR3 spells CATTPGSGLNEQYF. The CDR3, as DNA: TGTGCCACCACCCCCGGGTCAGGGTTGAACGAGCAGTACTTC.

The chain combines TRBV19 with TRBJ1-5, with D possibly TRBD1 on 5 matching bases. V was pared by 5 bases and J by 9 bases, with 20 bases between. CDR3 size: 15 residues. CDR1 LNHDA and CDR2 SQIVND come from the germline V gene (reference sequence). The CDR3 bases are TGTGCCAGTAGTTCTCTTCAGGGAAGAGATCGGCCCCAGCATTTT. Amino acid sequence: CASSSLQGRDRPQHF.

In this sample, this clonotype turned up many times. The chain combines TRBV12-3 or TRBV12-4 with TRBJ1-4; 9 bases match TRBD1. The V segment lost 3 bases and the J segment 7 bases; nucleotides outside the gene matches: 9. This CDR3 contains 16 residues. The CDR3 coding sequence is TGTGCCAGCAGTTTGCGAACAGGGGGCCGAGGTGAAAAACTGTTTTTT. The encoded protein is CASSLRTGGRGEKLFF.

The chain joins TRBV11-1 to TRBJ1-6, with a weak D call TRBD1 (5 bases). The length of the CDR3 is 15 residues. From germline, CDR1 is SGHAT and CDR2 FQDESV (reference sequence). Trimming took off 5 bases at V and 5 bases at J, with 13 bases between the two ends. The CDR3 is CASSLPGAHNSPLHF. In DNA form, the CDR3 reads TGTGCCAGCAGCCTCCCCGGGGCCCATAATTCACCCCTCCACTTT.

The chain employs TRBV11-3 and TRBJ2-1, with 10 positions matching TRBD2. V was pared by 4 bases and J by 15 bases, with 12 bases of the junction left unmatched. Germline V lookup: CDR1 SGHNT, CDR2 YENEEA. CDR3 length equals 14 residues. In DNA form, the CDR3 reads TGTGCCAGCAGCTACCGGACTAGCGGTGGTGGTCGGTTCTTC. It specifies CASSYRTSGGGRFF.

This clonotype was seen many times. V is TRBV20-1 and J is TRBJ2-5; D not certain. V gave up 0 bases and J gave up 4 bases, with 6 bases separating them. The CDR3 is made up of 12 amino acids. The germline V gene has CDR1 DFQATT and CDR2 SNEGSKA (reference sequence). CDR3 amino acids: CSARDGRETQYF. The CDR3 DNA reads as TGCAGTGCTAGAGATGGGCGAGAGACCCAGTACTTC.

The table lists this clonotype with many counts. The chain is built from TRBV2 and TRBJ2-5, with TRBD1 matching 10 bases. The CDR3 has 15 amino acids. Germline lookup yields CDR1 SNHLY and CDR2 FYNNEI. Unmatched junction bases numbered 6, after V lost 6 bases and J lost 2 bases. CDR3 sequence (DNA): TGTGCCAGCAGAAGACAGGGGGCTGAGCAAGAGACCCAGTACTTC. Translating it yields CASRRQGAEQETQYF.

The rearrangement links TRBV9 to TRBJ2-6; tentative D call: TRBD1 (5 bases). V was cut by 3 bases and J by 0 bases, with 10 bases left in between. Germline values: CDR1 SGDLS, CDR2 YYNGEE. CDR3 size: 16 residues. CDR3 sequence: CASSGGQPSGANVLTF. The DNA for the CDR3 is TGTGCCAGCAGCGGCGGACAACCCTCTGGGGCCAACGTCCTGACTTTC.

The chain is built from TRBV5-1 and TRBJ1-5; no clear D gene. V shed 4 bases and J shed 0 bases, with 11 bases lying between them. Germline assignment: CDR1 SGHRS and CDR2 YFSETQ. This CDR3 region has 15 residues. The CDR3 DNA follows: TGCGCCAGCAGCGTGGACGCAAATAGCAATCAGCCCCAGCATTTT. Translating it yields CASSVDANSNQPQHF. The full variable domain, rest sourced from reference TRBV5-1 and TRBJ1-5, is KAGVTQTPRYLIKTRGQQVTLSCSPISGHRSVSWYQQTPGQGLQFLFEYFSETQRNKGNFPGRFSGRQFSNSRSEMNVSTLELGDSALYLCASSVDANSNQPQHFGDGTRLSIL.

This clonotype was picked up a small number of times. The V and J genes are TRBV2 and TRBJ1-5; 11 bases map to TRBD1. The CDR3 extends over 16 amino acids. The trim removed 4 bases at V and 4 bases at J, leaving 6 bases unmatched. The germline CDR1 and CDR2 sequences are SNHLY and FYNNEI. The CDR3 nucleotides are TGTGCCAGCAGTGCGGACAGGGGGCAGGGGAATCAGCCCCAGCATTTT. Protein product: CASSADRGQGNQPQHF.

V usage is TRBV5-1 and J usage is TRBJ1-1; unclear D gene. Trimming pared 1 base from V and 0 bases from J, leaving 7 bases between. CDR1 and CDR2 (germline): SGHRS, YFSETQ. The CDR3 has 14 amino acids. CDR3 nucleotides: TGCGCCAGCAGCTTGACAGCAATGAACACTGAAGCTTTCTTT. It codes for CASSLTAMNTEAFF.

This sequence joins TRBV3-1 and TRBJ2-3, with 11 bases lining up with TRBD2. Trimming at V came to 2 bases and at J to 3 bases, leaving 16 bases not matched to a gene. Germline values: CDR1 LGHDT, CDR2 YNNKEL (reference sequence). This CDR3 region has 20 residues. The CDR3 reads CASSQKPSSGRPLRTDTQYF. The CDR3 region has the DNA TGTGCCAGCAGCCAAAAGCCCTCTAGCGGGAGGCCCCTCAGGACAGATACGCAGTATTTT.

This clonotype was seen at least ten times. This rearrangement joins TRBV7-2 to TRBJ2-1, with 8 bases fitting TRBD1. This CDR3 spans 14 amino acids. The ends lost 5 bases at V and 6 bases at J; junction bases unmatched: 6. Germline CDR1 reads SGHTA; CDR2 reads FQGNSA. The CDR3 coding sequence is TGTGCCAGCAGCCGGGACAGGTGGTCCAATGAGCAGTTCTTC. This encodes CASSRDRWSNEQFF.

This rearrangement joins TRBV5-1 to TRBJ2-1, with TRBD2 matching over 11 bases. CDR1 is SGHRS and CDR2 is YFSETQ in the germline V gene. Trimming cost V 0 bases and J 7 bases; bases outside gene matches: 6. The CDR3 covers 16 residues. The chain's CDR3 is CASSLVAGGIQNEQFF. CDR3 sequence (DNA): TGCGCCAGCAGCTTGGTAGCGGGAGGGATCCAAAATGAGCAGTTCTTC.

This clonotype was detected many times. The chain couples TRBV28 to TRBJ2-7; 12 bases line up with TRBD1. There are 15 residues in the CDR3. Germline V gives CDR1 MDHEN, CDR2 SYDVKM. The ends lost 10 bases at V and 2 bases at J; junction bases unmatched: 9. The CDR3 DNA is TGTGCCACCGGGGCGGGACAGGGGGCCACCTACGAGCAGTACTTC. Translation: CATGAGQGATYEQYF.

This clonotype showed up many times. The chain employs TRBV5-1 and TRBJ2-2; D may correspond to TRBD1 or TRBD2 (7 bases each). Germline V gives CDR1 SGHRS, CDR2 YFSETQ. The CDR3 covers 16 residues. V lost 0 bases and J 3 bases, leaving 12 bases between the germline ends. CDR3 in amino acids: CASSLVPGGDTGELFF. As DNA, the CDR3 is TGCGCCAGCAGCTTGGTCCCAGGGGGGGACACCGGGGAGCTGTTTTTT.

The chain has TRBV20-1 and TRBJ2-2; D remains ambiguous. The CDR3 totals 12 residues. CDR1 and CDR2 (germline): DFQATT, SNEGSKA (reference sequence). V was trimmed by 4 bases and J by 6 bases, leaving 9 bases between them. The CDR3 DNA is TGCAGTGCTACCCTAGTGCCCGGGGAGCTGTTTTTT. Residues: CSATLVPGELFF.

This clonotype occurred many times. CDR3 coding DNA: TGTGCCAGCAGCTCCATGGGTCTGGGAGGAGAGACCCAGTACTTC. The encoded protein is CASSSMGLGGETQYF. This chain links TRBV5-6 with TRBJ2-5, with a tentative D call TRBD2 (6 bases). Germline CDR1 SGHDT, CDR2 YYEEEE. The CDR3 covers 15 residues. V was clipped by 3 bases and J by 4 bases, with 16 bases between them.

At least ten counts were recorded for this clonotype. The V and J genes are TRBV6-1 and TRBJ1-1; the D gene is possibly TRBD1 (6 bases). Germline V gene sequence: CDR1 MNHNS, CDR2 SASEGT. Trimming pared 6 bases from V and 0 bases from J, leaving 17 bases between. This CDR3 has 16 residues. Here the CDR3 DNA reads TGTGCCAGCAGATCCGGGACACAAGCTATGAACACTGAAGCTTTCTTT. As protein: CASRSGTQAMNTEAFF.

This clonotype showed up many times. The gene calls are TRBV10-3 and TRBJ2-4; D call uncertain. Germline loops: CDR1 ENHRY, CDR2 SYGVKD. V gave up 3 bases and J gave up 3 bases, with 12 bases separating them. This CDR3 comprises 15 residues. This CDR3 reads CAISDVTIGKNIQYF. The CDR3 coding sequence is TGTGCCATCAGTGACGTAACAATAGGCAAAAACATTCAGTACTTC.

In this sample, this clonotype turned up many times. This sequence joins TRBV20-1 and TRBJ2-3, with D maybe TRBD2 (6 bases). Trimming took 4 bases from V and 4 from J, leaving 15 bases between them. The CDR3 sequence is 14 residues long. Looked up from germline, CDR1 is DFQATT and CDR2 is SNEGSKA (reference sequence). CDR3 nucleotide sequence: TGCAGTGCTACCCCACCCTCGGGAGCAGATACGCAGTATTTT. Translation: CSATPPSGADTQYF.

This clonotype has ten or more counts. The CDR3 DNA follows: TGTGCCAGCAGCCGGACTAGCGGGGGGGGGACCCAGTACTTC. Protein sequence: CASSRTSGGGTQYF. The chain joins TRBV7-8 to TRBJ2-5; 15 bases are shared with TRBD2. With 5 bases clipped from V and 7 bases from J, the junction kept 2 bases outside the gene matches. CDR3 length equals 14 residues. CDR1 and CDR2 from the germline V gene are SGHVS and FQNEAQ.